A selection of T cell receptor beta chains follows, all from one sample in a study of T cell responses to AZD1222 COVID-19 vaccine. The table came from immunoSEQ multiplex PCR; TCRdb's copy has only in-frame clones and leaves some out. The table lists 80,000 to 130,000 clones, around nine tenths of them singletons, with 2.5% to 4% in the top ten. Sequenced material: peripheral blood, taken on day 0 of AZD1222 vaccination. The receptors originated from an adult in good health. Each CDR3 is given with its conserved first and last residue. A D gene is named only where the DNA matches it firmly. Expanded clones get a size class; other rows say once, few or many, or leave the size out.

CDR3aa: CASSIQGVTEAFF
CDR3nt: TGTGCCAGCAGCATACAGGGGGTCACTGAAGCTTTCTTT
d_gene: TRBD1
j_gene: TRBJ1-1
v_gene: TRBV12-3/TRBV12-4
abundance: NA

CDR3aa: CASSNPDRGVYGYTF
CDR3nt: TGTGCCAGCAGCAACCCGGACAGGGGAGTCTATGGCTACACCTTC
d_gene: TRBD1
j_gene: TRBJ1-2
v_gene: TRBV7-9
abundance: NA

CDR3aa: CASSPIGGDSPLHF
CDR3nt: TGCGCCAGCAGCCCCATCGGGGGAGATTCACCCCTCCACTTT
d_gene: NA
j_gene: TRBJ1-6
v_gene: TRBV5-1
abundance: few

CDR3aa: CASSEGSWRGHEQYF
CDR3nt: TGTGCCAGCAGTGAGGGTTCCTGGAGGGGTCACGAGCAGTACTTC
d_gene: NA
j_gene: TRBJ2-7
v_gene: TRBV6-6
abundance: NA

CDR3aa: CASSQTPGNTIYF
CDR3nt: TGTGCCAGCAGCCAGACACCGGGAAACACCATATATTTT
d_gene: NA
j_gene: TRBJ1-3
v_gene: TRBV3-1/TRBV3-2
abundance: NA

CDR3aa: CASSSSSGTSQETQYF
CDR3nt: TGTGCCAGCAGCTCCTCTAGCGGGACTTCCCAAGAGACCCAGTACTTC
d_gene: TRBD2
j_gene: TRBJ2-5
v_gene: TRBV7-6
abundance: NA

CDR3aa: CASKAEGTGHGYTF
CDR3nt: TGTGCCAGCAAGGCGGAAGGGACCGGTCATGGCTACACCTTC
d_gene: NA
j_gene: TRBJ1-2
v_gene: TRBV2
abundance: NA

CDR3aa: CASSLNMERSSEAFF
CDR3nt: TGTGCCAGCAGCTTAAATATGGAAAGGAGCTCGGAAGCTTTCTTT
d_gene: NA
j_gene: TRBJ1-1
v_gene: TRBV7-2
abundance: NA

CDR3aa: CAAEGPRGTEAFF
CDR3nt: TGTGCCGCGGAGGGGCCGAGAGGCACTGAAGCTTTCTTT
d_gene: NA
j_gene: TRBJ1-1
v_gene: TRBV6-1
abundance: NA

CDR3aa: CASSLGRDQPQHF
CDR3nt: TGTGCCAGCAGCTTAGGCAGGGATCAGCCCCAGCATTTT
d_gene: NA
j_gene: TRBJ1-5
v_gene: TRBV7-9
abundance: few

CDR3aa: CAWSPRTSPDTQYF
CDR3nt: TGTGCCTGGAGTCCCCGGACTAGCCCAGATACGCAGTATTTT
d_gene: TRBD2
j_gene: TRBJ2-3
v_gene: TRBV30
abundance: NA

CDR3aa: CASSKLGQGATEAFF
CDR3nt: TGTGCCAGCAGCAAGCTGGGACAGGGGGCAACTGAAGCTTTCTTT
d_gene: TRBD1
j_gene: TRBJ1-1
v_gene: TRBV7-2
abundance: once

CDR3aa: CASSPSGQAPESAFF
CDR3nt: TGTGCCAGCAGCCCGTCGGGACAGGCCCCAGAATCGGCTTTCTTT
d_gene: TRBD1
j_gene: TRBJ1-1
v_gene: TRBV7-9
abundance: NA

CDR3aa: CASSQDGVDSNQPQHF
CDR3nt: TGTGCCAGCAGCCAAGATGGGGTAGATAGCAATCAGCCCCAGCATTTT
d_gene: NA
j_gene: TRBJ1-5
v_gene: TRBV4-2
abundance: NA

CDR3aa: CASNPLLAGGPHEQFF
CDR3nt: TGTGCCAGCAACCCCCTCCTAGCGGGGGGGCCACATGAGCAGTTCTTC
d_gene: TRBD2
j_gene: TRBJ2-1
v_gene: TRBV14
abundance: NA

CDR3aa: CASRHRDRDEKLFF
CDR3nt: TGTGCCAGCAGGCACCGGGACAGGGATGAAAAACTGTTTTTT
d_gene: TRBD1
j_gene: TRBJ1-4
v_gene: TRBV27
abundance: NA

CDR3aa: CASSPPWGIYEQYF
CDR3nt: TGTGCCAGCTCACCTCCTTGGGGGATCTACGAGCAGTACTTC
d_gene: NA
j_gene: TRBJ2-7
v_gene: TRBV18
abundance: NA

CDR3aa: CASSLASTGINEKLFF
CDR3nt: TGTGCCAGCAGCTTAGCCTCGACAGGCATTAATGAAAAACTGTTTTTT
d_gene: NA
j_gene: TRBJ1-4
v_gene: TRBV7-2
abundance: NA

CDR3aa: CSVEKRTYGYTF
CDR3nt: TGCAGCGTTGAAAAACGGACCTATGGCTACACCTTC
d_gene: NA
j_gene: TRBJ1-2
v_gene: TRBV29-1
abundance: NA

CDR3aa: CASSRGQAATNEKLFF
CDR3nt: TGTGCCAGCTCACGAGGACAGGCGGCAACTAATGAAAAACTGTTTTTT
d_gene: TRBD1
j_gene: TRBJ1-4
v_gene: TRBV18
abundance: NA

CDR3aa: CASSGTGDSNQPQHF
CDR3nt: TGTGCCAGCAGTGGGACAGGGGATAGCAATCAGCCCCAGCATTTT
d_gene: TRBD1
j_gene: TRBJ1-5
v_gene: TRBV2
abundance: NA